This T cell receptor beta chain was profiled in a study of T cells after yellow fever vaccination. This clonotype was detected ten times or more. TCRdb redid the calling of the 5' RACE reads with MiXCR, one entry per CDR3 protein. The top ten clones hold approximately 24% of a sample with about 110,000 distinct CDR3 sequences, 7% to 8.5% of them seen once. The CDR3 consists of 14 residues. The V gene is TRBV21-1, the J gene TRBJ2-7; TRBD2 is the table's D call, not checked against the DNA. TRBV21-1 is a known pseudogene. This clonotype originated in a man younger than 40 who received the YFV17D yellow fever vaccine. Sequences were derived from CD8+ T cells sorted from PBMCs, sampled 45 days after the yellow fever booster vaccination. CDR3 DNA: TGTGCCAGCAGCATTGGGGAGGGGAAGGGCGAGCAGTACTTC. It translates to CASSIGEGKGEQYF.